This TCR beta chain is drawn from a study of T cell responses to AZD1222 COVID-19 vaccine. Overall study findings and caveats: Seropositive AZD1222 recipients at baseline numbered only six or seven. None of the repertoires were sampled until the peak T cell response had passed.

Libraries were prepared by immunoSEQ multiplex PCR; TCRdb keeps only in-frame clonotypes and omits some of them. This table has 92,000 or so clones, 85% to 90% appearing once. This clone occurred once. Its antigen is not identified. The germline V and J ends were trimmed by 4 bases and 1 base, with 9 bases remaining between them. The length of the CDR3 is 15 residues. Germline CDR1 and CDR2: KGHDR and SFDVKD. The sequence came from an adult in good health. The sample in question was peripheral blood, obtained on day 0 of AZD1222 vaccination. The chain links TRBV24-1 to TRBJ1-4; perhaps TRBD1 as D (6 bases). Here the CDR3 reads CATSDPRGTNEKLFF. CDR3 sequence (DNA): TGTGCCACCAGTGACCCCAGGGGAACTAATGAAAAACTGTTTTTT.